The 5 T cell receptor beta chains in this list originate from one sample, sequenced in a study of T cell changes during pregnancy in multiple sclerosis. Libraries were prepared by immunoSEQ multiplex PCR; TCRdb keeps only in-frame clonotypes and omits some of them. The sample comprises 75,000 to 95,000 clones, roughly 93% of which are singletons, and 2.5% rests with the top ten. The source material was peripheral blood, sampled in the second trimester of pregnancy. These receptors all come from a female donor with multiple sclerosis, enrolled in a pregnancy study.

DNA for the CDR3: TGCGCCAGCAGCTTACTAGCGGGCACAGATACGCAGTATTTT. It specifies CASSLLAGTDTQYF. The V and J genes are TRBV5-1 and TRBJ2-3; 8 nucleotides line up with TRBD2. The CDR3 runs 14 residues. With V trimmed by 2 bases and J by 1 base, 0 bases remained unmatched. Germline V gene lookup returns CDR1 SGHRS and CDR2 YFSETQ.

The gene calls are TRBV5-5 and TRBJ1-5; 7 bases are a match to TRBD1. Trimming took 0 bases from V and 5 from J; bases not matched to a gene: 8. This CDR3 contains 16 residues. CDR1 and CDR2 (germline): SGHKS, YYEKEE (reference sequence). The CDR3 DNA follows: TGTGCCAGCAGCTTGGGGAAGGGGGCGGGCGATCAGCCCCAGCATTTT. Translation gives CASSLGKGAGDQPQHF.

The chain is built from TRBV6-6 and TRBJ2-5, with TRBD1 matching over 10 bases. V shed 4 bases, J shed 3 bases, and the junction held 5 bases outside the gene matches. Germline V lookup: CDR1 MNHNY, CDR2 SVGAGI (reference sequence). The CDR3 loop spans 15 amino acids. CDR3 coding DNA: TGTGCCAGCAGTTCGGGACAGGGGCTGGAAGAGACCCAGTACTTC. Amino acid sequence: CASSSGQGLEETQYF.

The chain links TRBV27 to TRBJ2-1; D is perhaps TRBD2 (6 bases). Germline CDR1 MNHEY, CDR2 SMNVEV (reference sequence). The ends were cut back, 5 bases at V and 7 bases at J, with 12 bases in the middle. The CDR3 has 13 residues. CDR3 amino acids: CASSTGSWNEQFF. DNA of the CDR3: TGTGCCAGCAGTACCGGGAGCTGGAATGAGCAGTTCTTC.

V is TRBV2 and J is TRBJ1-5; D uncertain. The V end lost 7 bases, the J end lost 3 bases, and 13 bases lay between the germline ends. This CDR3 has 14 amino acids. Germline lookup yields CDR1 SNHLY and CDR2 FYNNEI. The CDR3 DNA sequence: TGTGCCAGCATGGGAGGCCGGGCCAATCAGCCCCAGCATTTT. This sequence encodes CASMGGRANQPQHF.